This T cell receptor beta chain was captured by sequencing in a study of cytomegalovirus exposure and HLA in healthy donors. A multiplex PCR was run with 60 Vbeta primers and 13 Jbeta primers. Data came from immunoSEQ multiplex PCR; TCRdb stores just in-frame clones and leaves some out. The profile shows more than 110,000 clones, approximately 70% of them singletons. Material for sequencing was PBMCs. The TCR was taken from a human donor in good health.

The CDR3, as DNA: TGTGCCACCCAGGACAGGCAAGAGACCCAGTACTTC. Translating it yields CATQDRQETQYF. V is TRBV19 and J is TRBJ2-5, with 7 bases fitting TRBD1. Germline values: CDR1 LNHDA, CDR2 SQIVND (reference sequence). V was clipped by 10 bases and J by 2 bases; unmatched bases: 4. The CDR3 consists of 12 residues.